This T cell receptor beta chain was sequenced during a study of blood T cell repertoires in COVID-19. Looking at the study overall: Sites across the United States, Italy and Spain contributed samples from acute and convalescent COVID-19. From T cells, B-cell-depleted T cells, or PBMCs came the material, which was cDNA or gDNA.

V trimming: 0 bases; J trimming: 4 bases; junction bases outside the gene matches: 13. In germline, CDR1 is SGDLS, CDR2 YYNGEE. The CDR3 runs 19 residues. Authors' processing steps: Scientists estimated how many nucleated cells there were by amplifying reference gene primers. Measured with immunoSEQ multiplex PCR; TCRdb has only the in-frame clones, and not every one. V and J calls and clone size come straight from that table; D and trimming were deduced from the DNA. The sample contains about 160,000 clones, more than 75% of which appear only once. The sequence was collected from a man between 40 and 49 years old with acute or convalescent COVID-19. Sequenced input: peripheral blood. This chain uses TRBV9 with TRBJ1-2; 12 bases agree with TRBD1. The CDR3 nucleotides read TGTGCCAGCAGCGTAGACGCACGGGGACAGGGGGCTGGGGGCTATGGCTACACCTTC. Translation: CASSVDARGQGAGGYGYTF.